A selection of T cell receptor beta chains follows, all from one sample in a study of cytomegalovirus exposure and HLA in healthy donors. The assay was immunoSEQ multiplex PCR, and TCRdb's table has in-frame clones only and misses some. The sample has 110,000 to 150,000 clones; approximately 70% are singletons. The sequenced sample was PBMCs. These receptors came from a woman aged 55-70 years in good health and CMV-seropositive. The CDR3 runs from the conserved cysteine through the conserved F or W. The order of the fields is V gene, CDR3 protein.

>TRBV5-1
CASSSGLAGPETQYF
>TRBV6-5
CASSYAGDDTEAFF
>TRBV5-1
CASSLEGANEKLFF
>TRBV7-3
CASSLRGLATNEKLFF
>TRBV7-9
CASSSGAARPNTEAFF
>TRBV29-1
CSVDLSGNTEAFF
>TRBV19
CASSTTGKKTQYF
>TRBV5-1
CASSLGEGRPTDTQYF
>TRBV19
CASRTGGSNYGYTF
>TRBV9
CASSVGSGTEAFF
>TRBV5-1
CASSFDTSSNEQFF
>TRBV5-1
CASSPGDYGYTF
>TRBV19
CASSTGPGGYTF
>TRBV5-1
CASSQTSSRGTQETQYF
>TRBV19
CASSIGFTRGANVLTF
>TRBV28
CASSLDRVDTQYF
>TRBV5-1
CASSLSASGRAYNEQFF
>TRBV28
CASRGRTGRLQTYEQYF
>TRBV5-1
CASGSEAGYGYTF
>TRBV19
CASSMAGVLSAMHGYTF
>TRBV5-4
CASSPLDRGFYEQYF
>TRBV7-3
CASSSGTGERAFF
>TRBV30
CAWRASGRNEWEQFF
>TRBV9
CASSSHGLRHTDTQYF
>TRBV29-1
CSVEEGSYRGDTQYF
>TRBV27
CASSPQGGEQYF
>TRBV5-6
CASSLSGNQPQHF